The 12 T cell receptor beta chains below all came from one sample that was sequenced in a study of regulatory T cells in long-lasting Graves disease. The time point here: persistent/refractory GD, antithyroid drugs over 5 years with positive TRAb. Following extraction of RNA from PBMCs, that RNA was used to make the TCR library. Researchers made TCR beta libraries by using iRepertoire HTBI primers and running Arm-PCR on CDR3 regions. MiXCR was run by TCRdb on the multiplex PCR reads, yielding one entry per CDR3 protein. Of about 470,000 distinct CDR3 sequences in the sample, less than 25% were seen once. The sample here was peripheral blood mononuclear cells (PBMCs), taken when the disease was refractory, from a patient treated with antithyroid drugs. Every receptor here comes from a female donor with Graves disease.

This clonotype was detected many times. V usage is TRBV7-2 and J usage is TRBJ2-7; perhaps TRBD2 as D (5 bases). Germline V lookup: CDR1 SGHTA, CDR2 FQGNSA. This CDR3 has 15 residues. V lost 4 bases and J lost 3, with 16 bases in between. The CDR3 coding sequence is TGTGCCAGCAGCTGGTCGGTTAGCGTCGGCTACGAGCAGTACTTC. Amino acids: CASSWSVSVGYEQYF. The whole variable domain, remainder taken from reference TRBV7-2 and TRBJ2-7, is GAGVSQSPSNKVTEKGKDVELRCDPISGHTALYWYRQSLGQGLEFLIYFQGNSAPDKSGLPSDRFSAERTGGSVSTLTIQRTQQEDSAVYLCASSWSVSVGYEQYFGPGTRLTVT.

This clonotype was observed a handful of times. One end of the junction does not line up with germline, which may come from a read error. The chain recombines TRBV7-6 with TRBJ2-7, with no clear D. Per the germline V gene, CDR1 is SGHVS and CDR2 is FNYEAQ. The CDR3 consists of 14 residues. This CDR3 reads CASSAALSSYGQYF. Written as DNA, the CDR3 is TGTGCCAGCAGCGCGGCCCTTTCCTCCTACGGGCAGTACTTC.

This clonotype was detected many times. J is TRBJ2-2 and V is TRBV28; the match to TRBD1 covers 8 bases. This CDR3 region has 14 residues. Germline CDR1 and CDR2: MDHEN and SYDVKM. Trimming removed 6 bases from V and 5 bases from J; junction bases left unmatched: 5. This CDR3 reads CASRTGVRTGELFF. DNA for the CDR3: TGTGCCAGCAGGACAGGGGTTCGGACCGGGGAGCTGTTTTTT.

The table lists this clonotype with many counts. The chain joins TRBV5-6 to TRBJ2-7; TRBD2 matches at 7 bases. This CDR3 has 14 residues. J lost 5 bases, V lost 0 bases, and 5 bases had no gene match. Germline CDR1 and CDR2: SGHDT and YYEEEE. The CDR3 DNA follows: TGTGCCAGCAGCTTGGGACTAGCTACTAACGAGCAGTACTTC. Amino acid sequence: CASSLGLATNEQYF.

This clonotype was recorded at least ten times. This chain connects TRBV7-8 to TRBJ2-5; D gene unclear. The CDR3 extends over 17 amino acids. The V and J ends lost 3 bases and 4 bases respectively, with 21 bases between them. Per the germline V gene, CDR1 is SGHVS and CDR2 is FQNEAQ. The CDR3, as DNA: TGTGCCAGCAGCTTGAGACGAACAAGAGGCATCGGAGAGACCCAGTACTTC. It encodes CASSLRRTRGIGETQYF. The full variable domain, with the rest looked up from reference TRBV7-8 and TRBJ2-5, is GAGVSQSPRYKVAKRGQDVALRCDPISGHVSLFWYQQALGQGPEFLTYFQNEAQLDKSGLPSDRFFAERPEGSVSTLKIQRTQQEDSAVYLCASSLRRTRGIGETQYFGPGTRLLVL.

The rearrangement joins TRBV5-1 to TRBJ1-1; D is undetermined. CDR3 length: 16 amino acids. The V and J ends lost 5 bases and 4 bases respectively, with 21 bases between them. Germline CDR1 reads SGHRS; CDR2 reads YFSETQ. The CDR3 region has the DNA TGCGCCAGCAGGCCGACCGGACGGCTCTCCGGCACTGAAGCTTTCTTT. Translation: CASRPTGRLSGTEAFF. Full variable domain (missing parts from reference TRBV5-1 and TRBJ1-1): KAGVTQTPRYLIKTRGQQVTLSCSPISGHRSVSWYQQTPGQGLQFLFEYFSETQRNKGNFPGRFSGRQFSNSRSEMNVSTLELGDSALYLCASRPTGRLSGTEAFFGQGTRLTVV.

This clonotype was counted ten times or more. V usage is TRBV7-9 and J usage is TRBJ2-5; no firm D call. The germline V and J ends were trimmed by 3 bases and 3 bases, with 11 bases remaining between them. The CDR3 is 14 residues long. Germline V gene lookup returns CDR1 SEHNR and CDR2 FQNEAQ (reference sequence). CDR3 in amino acids: CASSFEESKETQYF. CDR3 DNA: TGTGCCAGCAGCTTTGAGGAAAGTAAAGAGACCCAGTACTTC.

This clonotype was picked up many times. The gene calls are TRBV9 and TRBJ2-5; 7 bases are a match to TRBD2. Looked up from germline, CDR1 is SGDLS and CDR2 is YYNGEE. The CDR3 extends over 15 amino acids. The V and J ends lost 4 bases and 4 bases, in that order; junction bases with no gene match: 10. The CDR3: CASSYRGSMSETQYF. In DNA form, the CDR3 reads TGTGCCAGCAGCTACCGCGGGAGTATGTCAGAGACCCAGTACTTC.

As concerns this clonotype: Possible read error: a much larger clone is one base away. This chain links TRBV24-1 with TRBJ2-5, with 9 nucleotides matching TRBD1. The CDR3 sequence is 18 residues long. Per the germline V gene, CDR1 is KGHDR and CDR2 is SFDVKD. The ends lost 2 bases at V and 1 base at J; junction bases unmatched: 10. The CDR3 sequence: CATSDSQQGALFQETQYF. In DNA, the CDR3 is TGTGCCACCAGTGATTCCCAACAGGGGGCTCTTTTCCAAGAGACCCAGTACTTC.

This clonotype appeared many times. J is TRBJ2-7 and V is TRBV11-2, with D tentatively TRBD1 (5 bases). V shed 1 base and J shed 2 bases, with 12 bases lying between them. CDR1 and CDR2 from the germline V gene are SGHAT and FQNNGV. The CDR3 sequence is 15 residues long. CDR3 region: CASSLAAGMAYEQYF. In DNA form, the CDR3 reads TGTGCCAGCAGCTTAGCGGCAGGGATGGCCTACGAGCAGTACTTC.

This clonotype has a count of ten or more. The chain employs TRBV7-2 and TRBJ2-7; D possibly corresponds to TRBD1 (6 bases). The V end was cut by 5 bases, the J end by 2 bases, with 13 bases between. From germline, CDR1 is SGHTA and CDR2 FQGNSA. The CDR3 runs to 14 residues. In DNA, the CDR3 is TGTGCCAGCAGCGTAACAGGGAACCCCTACGAGCAGTACTTC. This sequence encodes CASSVTGNPYEQYF.

This clonotype appeared a few times. The rearrangement links TRBV9 to TRBJ2-2; a weak D match, TRBD2 (6 bases). The CDR3 has 16 residues. The germline CDR1 and CDR2 sequences are SGDLS and YYNGEE. The V gene lost 0 bases and the J gene lost 1 base, with 10 bases spanning the gap. CDR3 in amino acids: CASSVDSGVNTGELFF. CDR3 coding DNA: TGTGCCAGCAGCGTAGATTCGGGGGTGAACACCGGGGAGCTGTTTTTT.